The next 15 T cell receptor beta chains were all read from a single sample in a study of T-cell memory formation after mild COVID-19. TCRdb reprocessed the 5' RACE reads via MiXCR and lists one record per CDR3 protein. The sample consists of a few hundred thousand distinct CDR3 sequences, 20% to 25% of them appearing once. Input material: PBMCs or a T cell subset sorted from them (not recorded which). These receptors all stem from an adult woman who had mild COVID-19 (a few samples of this study predate the infection). Cell type and time point are not known.

J is TRBJ1-2 and V is TRBV19; perhaps TRBD1 as D (6 bases). Trimming removed 3 bases from V and 2 bases from J, with 10 bases in between. CDR3 size: 14 residues. Germline values: CDR1 LNHDA, CDR2 SQIVND (reference sequence). The DNA for the CDR3 is TGTGCCAGTAGTATCGGCAGGGGAAACTATGGCTACACCTTC. This translates into CASSIGRGNYGYTF.

This clonotype was observed a handful of times. V usage is TRBV30 and J usage is TRBJ2-7; TRBD2 matches 10 bases. Germline V lookup: CDR1 GTSNPN, CDR2 SVGIG (reference sequence). The CDR3 loop spans 15 amino acids. Trimming at V came to 4 bases and at J to 2 bases, leaving 8 bases not matched to a gene. The CDR3 bases are TGTGCCTGGATGGCTAGCGGGAGAACTGCCTACGAGCAGTACTTC. Translated: CAWMASGRTAYEQYF.

This clonotype showed up just a few times. This sequence joins TRBV19 and TRBJ2-3; 8 bases line up with TRBD2. Germline CDR1 is LNHDA and CDR2 is SQIVND (reference sequence). V lost 5 bases to trimming and J lost 0 bases; unmatched junction nucleotides: 7. This CDR3 is 16 amino acids long. The CDR3: CASSFSSGLSTDTQYF. The CDR3 DNA reads TGTGCCAGTAGTTTCTCTAGCGGGCTAAGCACAGATACGCAGTATTTT.

The gene calls are TRBV20-1 and TRBJ2-5, with a possible D match to TRBD1 (5 bases). The CDR3 is 14 residues long. Germline V lookup: CDR1 DFQATT, CDR2 SNEGSKA (reference sequence). V lost 4 bases and J lost 4, with 16 bases in between. The CDR3 DNA reads as TGCAGTGCTACTTTGGACGGCCAGGGAGAGACCCAGTACTTC. The encoded protein is CSATLDGQGETQYF.

This clonotype has ten or more counts. The chain combines TRBV7-8 with TRBJ2-4, with D hard to call. Trimming took 5 bases from V and 0 from J, leaving 11 bases between them. This CDR3 comprises 15 residues. Germline CDR1 and CDR2: SGHVS and FQNEAQ. For the CDR3, the DNA is TGTGCCAGCAGCCCCGACCGCCTAGCCAAAAACATTCAGTACTTC. It yields the protein CASSPDRLAKNIQYF.

The chain links TRBV7-2 to TRBJ2-3; D possibly corresponds to TRBD2 (6 bases). The CDR3 extends over 15 amino acids. V dropped 5 bases and J dropped 3 bases, with 15 bases sitting between them. Germline V gene data show CDR1 as SGHTA and CDR2 as FQGNSA. This CDR3 reads CASSPSLGGTDTQYF. DNA for the CDR3: TGTGCCAGCAGCCCCTCGCTCGGGGGAACAGATACGCAGTATTTT.

This clonotype was found a few times. This chain links TRBV7-9 with TRBJ2-5; 9 bases align to TRBD2. The junction had 7 bases not matched to a gene; V was cut back by 5 bases and J by 3 bases. The CDR3 extends over 15 amino acids. Germline CDR1 and CDR2: SEHNR and FQNEAQ (reference sequence). The CDR3 sequence is CASSPRLAEKETQYF. As DNA, the CDR3 is TGTGCCAGCAGCCCGCGACTAGCGGAAAAAGAGACCCAGTACTTC.

The CDR3 reads CASCGTVPYEQYF. The CDR3 DNA reads TGTGCCAGCTGCGGGACAGTTCCCTACGAGCAGTACTTC. The chain carries TRBV6-6 and TRBJ2-7, with D tentatively TRBD1 (7 bases). Trimming left V 8 bases short and J 2 bases short, with 13 bases between. The CDR3 has 13 amino acids. Per germline, CDR1 MNHNY and CDR2 SVGAGI (reference sequence).

This clonotype was detected a few times. J is TRBJ2-7 and V is TRBV7-9; D is perhaps TRBD2 (5 bases). Germline V gene data show CDR1 as SEHNR and CDR2 as FQNEAQ (reference sequence). Trimming shortened V by 5 bases and J by 2 bases, and 13 bases separated the two germline ends. The CDR3 has 14 residues. In nucleotides, the CDR3 is TGTGCCAGCAGCGAACCGGGGAGAACCTACGAGCAGTACTTC. It yields the protein CASSEPGRTYEQYF.

There are a few counts of this clonotype. The chain combines TRBV3-1 with TRBJ1-5; D not resolved. This CDR3 is built from 14 residues. Trimming cost V 6 bases and J 0 bases, with 9 bases left between them. CDR1 and CDR2 from the germline V gene are LGHDT and YNNKEL (reference sequence). The CDR3 DNA follows: TGTGCCAGCAGTCGGGGTTTTAGCAATCAGCCCCAGCATTTT. Translated: CASSRGFSNQPQHF.

CDR3 DNA sequence: TGTGCCAGCAGTGACCCGGACAGCAATGAGCAGTTCTTC. This codes for CASSDPDSNEQFF. This sequence joins TRBV6-4 and TRBJ2-1; tentative D call: TRBD1 (6 bases). The CDR3 has 13 amino acids. CDR1 is MRHNA and CDR2 is SNTAGT in the germline V gene. V was trimmed by 2 bases and J by 6 bases, leaving 8 bases between them.

This clonotype occurred a few times. The chain combines TRBV10-3 with TRBJ2-7; D gene uncertain. Germline V CDR1 and CDR2: ENHRY, SYGVKD. The CDR3 has 14 amino acids. Between the trimmed V and J ends, which lost 4 bases and 0 bases, there was a span of 10 bases. DNA of the CDR3: TGTGCCATCAGTGTTACCAGGAGCTCCTACGAGCAGTACTTC. Amino acid sequence: CAISVTRSSYEQYF.

The chain is built from TRBV4-1 and TRBJ1-2; 7 bases are shared with TRBD1. Trimming cost V 6 bases and J 2 bases; bases outside gene matches: 9. The V gene's germline CDR1 is MGHRA and CDR2 YSYEKL. The CDR3 is 15 residues long. The CDR3 DNA follows: TGCGCCAGCAGTCCACCGGGACAGTTAAACTATGGCTACACCTTC. Translation: CASSPPGQLNYGYTF.

The chain carries TRBV7-9 and TRBJ2-5, with D unclear. From germline, CDR1 is SEHNR and CDR2 FQNEAQ (reference sequence). V lost 1 base and J lost 5, with 11 bases in between. The CDR3 is 14 amino acids. CDR3 DNA: TGTGCCAGCAGCTTAGAGCCAGAGTCGGAGACCCAGTACTTC. As protein: CASSLEPESETQYF.

This clonotype was found a few times. The chain carries TRBV7-8 and TRBJ2-5; no clear D. Trimming removed 1 base at V and 4 bases at J, with 13 bases between. CDR1 is SGHVS, CDR2 FQNEAQ, per germline. This CDR3 has 15 residues. In DNA, the CDR3 is TGTGCCAGCAGCTTAGTCCGTTGGGGTATAGAGACCCAGTACTTC. Its protein product is CASSLVRWGIETQYF.